These 5 T cell receptor beta chains share one sample of origin, sequenced in a study of blood T cell repertoires in COVID-19. Clones were sequenced by immunoSEQ multiplex PCR, and TCRdb holds only the in-frame ones, with some missing. Here the sample spans approximately 300,000 clones, approximately 88% being singletons. The sequenced sample was peripheral blood. The receptors originated from a woman between 45 and 60 years old with active or convalescent COVID-19.

The chain links TRBV7-9 to TRBJ2-2, with a tentative D call TRBD1 (6 bases). This CDR3 has 15 amino acids. Germline V gene lookup returns CDR1 SEHNR and CDR2 FQNEAQ (reference sequence). The V end was cut by 5 bases, the J end by 6 bases, with 16 bases between. The CDR3 reads CASSPGTMFSGELFF. In DNA form, the CDR3 reads TGTGCCAGCAGCCCCGGGACAATGTTCTCCGGGGAGCTGTTTTTT. Using reference TRBV7-9 and TRBJ2-2 for the parts outside the CDR3, the full variable domain is DTGVSQNPRHKITKRGQNVTFRCDPISEHNRLYWYRQTLGQGPEFLTYFQNEAQLEKSRLLSDRFSAERPKGSFSTLEIQRTEQGDSAMYLCASSPGTMFSGELFFGEGSRLTVL.

V usage is TRBV5-1 and J usage is TRBJ1-5, with D possibly being TRBD1 (6 bases). The V and J ends lost 7 bases and 1 base respectively, with 15 bases between them. The germline CDR1 and CDR2 sequences are SGHRS and YFSETQ. The CDR3 runs 15 residues. CDR3 residues: CASSYSGGSNQPQHF. The CDR3 nucleotides are TGCGCCAGCTCCTATTCGGGGGGCAGCAATCAGCCCCAGCATTTT.

The chain joins TRBV5-5 to TRBJ2-7, with D possibly matching TRBD1 (5 bases). CDR1 SGHKS and CDR2 YYEKEE come from the germline V gene (reference sequence). Trimming removed 3 bases from V and 0 bases from J, with 10 bases in between. The CDR3 loop spans 14 amino acids. CDR3 in DNA: TGTGCCAGCAGCTCATCAGGGTTCTCCTACGAGCAGTACTTC. Its protein product is CASSSSGFSYEQYF.

The gene calls are TRBV28 and TRBJ2-7, with unresolved D. The germline CDR1 and CDR2 sequences are MDHEN and SYDVKM. The CDR3 length is 13 residues. Between the trimmed V and J ends, which lost 4 bases and 0 bases, there was a span of 7 bases. DNA for the CDR3: TGTGCCAGCAGTTCTTTAGTCTCCTACGAGCAGTACTTC. Translation: CASSSLVSYEQYF.

The CDR3 region is CATQDKEEGSYGYTF. The CDR3 coding sequence is TGTGCCACCCAGGATAAGGAGGAGGGCTCCTATGGCTACACCTTC. The chain is built from TRBV28 and TRBJ1-2; D remains unclear. Trimming stripped 10 bases from V and 4 bases from J, with 22 bases between. CDR3 length: 15 amino acids. The V gene's germline CDR1 is MDHEN and CDR2 SYDVKM.